This entry lists 19 T cell receptor beta chains sequenced from one sample in a study of early T cells in non-severe SARS-CoV-2 infection (dated by TCRdb to the early 2020s). Library creation used 5' RACE. Instrument on record: NextSeq 500. TCRdb redid the processing of the public reads, applying fastp at Q25 and MiXCR, and retained in-frame beta chains. Under each unique CDR3 protein, matching rows form one entry showing the most common genes and DNA. The table for this sample lists 65,000 to 70,000 distinct CDR3 sequences; 9.5% to 15% of them were counted only once. 1.5% to 2% of the sample lies in the top ten. The sample was whole blood. These receptors all come from an adult who was a healthcare worker with PCR-confirmed SARS-CoV-2 infection or an uninfected control (not recorded which).

This clonotype was observed a handful of times. The rearrangement joins TRBV7-2 to TRBJ2-3; 9 bases are a match to TRBD2. In germline, CDR1 is SGHTA, CDR2 FQGNSA. Trimming cost V 5 bases and J 3 bases; bases outside gene matches: 9. The CDR3 is 16 residues long. The CDR3 coding sequence is TGTGCCAGCAGCCCCATGGGCGGGGGGGCGACAGATACGCAGTATTTT. It is translated as CASSPMGGGATDTQYF.

The chain employs TRBV13 and TRBJ1-1; weak D call: TRBD1 (5 bases). Trimming pared 0 bases from V and 8 bases from J, leaving 16 bases between. Looked up from germline, CDR1 is PRHDT and CDR2 is FYEKMQ (reference sequence). The CDR3 is 15 residues long. The CDR3 sequence: CASSLGNGRGNEAFF. DNA of the CDR3: TGTGCCAGCAGCTTAGGTAACGGTCGGGGGAACGAAGCTTTCTTT.

This clonotype was seen at least ten times. The rearrangement uses TRBV10-3 and TRBJ2-1; 9 nucleotides agree with TRBD2. The CDR3 is made up of 15 amino acids. From germline, CDR1 is ENHRY and CDR2 SYGVKD. V was pared by 0 bases and J by 3 bases, with 0 bases of the junction left unmatched. CDR3 in amino acids: CAISESSGGYNEQFF. The CDR3 region has the DNA TGTGCCATCAGTGAGTCTAGCGGGGGCTACAATGAGCAGTTCTTC.

This clonotype was found a few times. The rearrangement links TRBV20-1 to TRBJ1-5, with TRBD1 matching over 10 bases. The CDR3 has 15 residues. With V trimmed by 1 base and J by 4 bases, 4 bases remained unmatched. Germline assignment: CDR1 DFQATT and CDR2 SNEGSKA (reference sequence). CDR3 DNA: TGCAGTGCTAGAGCCGGGACAGGGGCTAATCAGCCCCAGCATTTT. This translates into CSARAGTGANQPQHF.

This clonotype was observed at least ten times. CDR3 bases: TGTGCCAGCAGTGACAGCAACTATGGCTACACCTTC. It translates to CASSDSNYGYTF. The chain is built from TRBV25-1 and TRBJ1-2; D gene unclear. V shed 3 bases and J shed 2 bases, with 4 bases lying between them. This CDR3 region has 12 residues. In germline, CDR1 is MGHDK, CDR2 SYGVNS.

At least ten counts were recorded for this clonotype. The rearrangement links TRBV10-3 to TRBJ1-3; D is undetermined. CDR1 is ENHRY and CDR2 is SYGVKD in the germline V gene. The CDR3 is 17 amino acids. Deletions cut 0 bases from V and 2 bases from J, with 14 bases between. The CDR3 coding sequence is TGTGCCATCAGTGAGTCGGTTCGGGGATCGGCTGGAAACACCATATATTTT. As protein: CAISESVRGSAGNTIYF.

There are a few counts of this clonotype. The V call is TRBV10-3, the J call TRBJ2-6; D tentatively reads TRBD1 or TRBD2 (5 bases each). The CDR3 runs to 22 residues. CDR1 is ENHRY, CDR2 SYGVKD, per germline. The ends were cut back, 2 bases at V and 1 base at J, with 27 bases in the middle. The CDR3 DNA follows: TGTGCCATCAGTGAGCCTAGGAGCGCAAGAGGGGAAGGTCGATCTGGGGCCAACGTCCTGACTTTC. Translated: CAISEPRSARGEGRSGANVLTF.

This clonotype was picked up a small number of times. The rearrangement links TRBV7-9 to TRBJ2-5, with no clear D. Germline V gene lookup returns CDR1 SEHNR and CDR2 FQNEAQ (reference sequence). The V gene lost 4 bases and the J gene lost 5 bases, with 2 bases spanning the gap. The CDR3 is 10 amino acids. CDR3 in amino acids: CASSWETQYF. The CDR3 nucleotides are TGTGCCAGCAGCTGGGAGACCCAGTACTTC.

This clonotype was seen only a few times. This sequence joins TRBV4-2 and TRBJ1-6; 9 nucleotides agree with TRBD1. V gave up 1 base and J gave up 7 bases; unmatched junction bases: 2. Germline CDR1 is LGHNA and CDR2 is YNFKEQ. This CDR3 region has 15 residues. The CDR3 region is CASSQGDRVNSPLHF. DNA for the CDR3: TGTGCCAGCAGCCAAGGGGACAGGGTCAATTCACCCCTCCACTTT.

This clonotype has ten or more counts. The V gene is TRBV18, the J gene TRBJ2-7, with unresolved D. Trimming left V 2 bases short and J 5 bases short, with 7 bases between. Germline V gives CDR1 KGHSH, CDR2 LQKENI. This CDR3 region has 12 residues. CDR3 protein: CASSPKGNEQYF. CDR3 coding DNA: TGTGCCAGCTCACCAAAAGGAAACGAGCAGTACTTC.

This clonotype was seen only a few times. This chain links TRBV6-2 or TRBV6-3 with TRBJ2-1, with D perhaps matching TRBD1 or TRBD2 (5 bases each). The germline V gene has CDR1 MNHEY and CDR2 SVGEGT. The ends were cut back, 0 bases at V and 10 bases at J, with 16 bases in the middle. This CDR3 is 15 amino acids long. The CDR3 DNA is TGTGCCAGCAGTTACTCCCGAGCTAGCTGGGGGGAGCAGTTCTTC. Protein product: CASSYSRASWGEQFF.

At least ten counts were recorded for this clonotype. The rearrangement joins TRBV7-6 to TRBJ1-3; a weak D match, TRBD1 (5 bases). Trimming removed 3 bases from V and 2 bases from J, with 8 bases in between. CDR3 length: 14 residues. Germline loops: CDR1 SGHVS, CDR2 FNYEAQ. This CDR3 is CASSLGTPGNTIYF. The CDR3, as DNA: TGTGCCAGCAGCTTGGGGACTCCTGGAAACACCATATATTTT.

This clonotype was found many times. The V gene is TRBV20-1, the J gene TRBJ1-3, with no clear D. The germline V and J ends were trimmed by 3 bases and 5 bases, with 8 bases remaining between them. The CDR3 sequence is 12 residues long. CDR1 is DFQATT and CDR2 is SNEGSKA in the germline V gene (reference sequence). CDR3 DNA sequence: TGCAGTGCTAGCGGGCTTCGAAACACCATATATTTT. Protein product: CSASGLRNTIYF.

The table lists this clonotype with many counts. CDR3 in DNA: TGCGCCAGCAGTGATCAAAGAAGGTTTCCCGGGGAGCTGTTTTTT. Translating gives CASSDQRRFPGELFF. V and J are TRBV10-1 and TRBJ2-2; no firm D call. V lost 3 bases and J 6 bases, leaving 14 bases between the germline ends. The germline V gene has CDR1 WNHNN and CDR2 SYGVQD (reference sequence). The CDR3 length is 15 residues.

V and J are TRBV7-2 and TRBJ1-1, with 8 positions matching TRBD1. The germline V gene has CDR1 SGHTA and CDR2 FQGNSA. V was clipped by 6 bases and J by 10 bases; unmatched bases: 10. CDR3 size: 13 residues. CDR3 residues: CASSRNRGTGAFF. The CDR3 DNA is TGTGCCAGCAGTCGTAACAGGGGGACGGGAGCTTTCTTT.

This clonotype was recorded a few times. The chain couples TRBV5-5 to TRBJ2-5; D unclear. The V end was cut by 3 bases, the J end by 2 bases, with 11 bases between. The CDR3 is 14 residues long. Germline values: CDR1 SGHKS, CDR2 YYEKEE (reference sequence). This chain's CDR3 is CASSWAGRQETQYF. CDR3 bases: TGTGCCAGCAGCTGGGCAGGTCGACAAGAGACCCAGTACTTC.

This clonotype was observed many times. The chain uses TRBV4-3 and TRBJ1-1; D is unclear. This CDR3 contains 11 residues. The germline V and J ends were trimmed by 1 base and 7 bases, with 4 bases remaining between them. Germline CDR1 reads LGHNA; CDR2 reads YSLEER. CDR3 DNA sequence: TGCGCCAGCAGCCAAGGGGTTGAAGCTTTCTTT. It translates to CASSQGVEAFF.

The CDR3 nucleotides read TGCGCCAGCAGCAGAAAAGGGCCGGACTCGTTATGGGGCACAGATACGCAGTATTTT. Amino acids: CASSRKGPDSLWGTDTQYF. V is TRBV5-1 and J is TRBJ2-3, with TRBD2 as a possible D gene (5 bases). V lost 4 bases and J lost 1, with 25 bases in between. The CDR3 consists of 19 residues. Germline CDR1 is SGHRS and CDR2 is YFSETQ.

This clonotype was counted ten times or more. V is TRBV30 and J is TRBJ1-2, with 9 bases identical to TRBD1. CDR1 and CDR2 (germline): GTSNPN, SVGIG (reference sequence). J lost 8 bases, V lost 6 bases, and 10 bases had no gene match. The CDR3 is 13 amino acids. This CDR3 is CACTGGATGGYTF. CDR3 sequence (DNA): TGTGCCTGTACAGGGGGCGCGACCGGAGGCTACACCTTC.